This T cell receptor (beta chain) stems from a study of blood T cell repertoires in COVID-19. This CDR3 comprises 15 residues. CDR1 and CDR2 (germline): SGHNT, YYREEE (reference sequence). J was trimmed by 5 bases and V by 4 bases; bases with no gene match: 3. Profiling relied on immunoSEQ multiplex PCR, and the TCRdb table lists in-frame clones only, not all of them. This table holds some 48,000 clones, approximately 84% found once. Input material: peripheral blood. The TCR sequence derives from a man aged 50 to 59 with acute or convalescent COVID-19. The chain recombines TRBV5-4 with TRBJ1-6; 10 bases match TRBD1. In DNA form, the CDR3 reads TGTGCCAGCAGCGTAGGGACAGGGGATAATTCACCCCTCCACTTT. This gives the protein CASSVGTGDNSPLHF.